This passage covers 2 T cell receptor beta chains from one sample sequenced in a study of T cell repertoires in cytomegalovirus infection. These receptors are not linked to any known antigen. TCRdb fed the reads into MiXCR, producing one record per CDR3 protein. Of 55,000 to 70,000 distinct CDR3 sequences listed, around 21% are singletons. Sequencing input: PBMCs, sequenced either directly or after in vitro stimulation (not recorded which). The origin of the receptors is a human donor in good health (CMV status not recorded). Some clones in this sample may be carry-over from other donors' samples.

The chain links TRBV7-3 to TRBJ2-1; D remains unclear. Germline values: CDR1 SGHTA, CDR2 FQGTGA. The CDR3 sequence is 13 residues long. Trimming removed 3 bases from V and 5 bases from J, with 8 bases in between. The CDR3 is CASSFEVNNEQFF. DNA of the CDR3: TGTGCCAGCAGCTTCGAGGTCAACAATGAGCAGTTCTTC.

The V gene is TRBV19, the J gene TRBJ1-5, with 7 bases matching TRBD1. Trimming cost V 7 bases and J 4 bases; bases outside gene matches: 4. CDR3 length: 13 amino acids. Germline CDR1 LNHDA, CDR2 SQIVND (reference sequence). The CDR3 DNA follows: TGTGCCAGTAAGGACAGGAGGAATCAGCCCCAGCATTTT. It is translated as CASKDRRNQPQHF.